A single sample gave rise to the 24 T cell receptor beta chains below, sequenced in a study of CD8 T cells in Susac syndrome. An amount of RNA that ranged from about 0.45 to 1 ug was reverse transcribed with random hexamers. MiXCR, run by TCRdb on the immunoSEQ multiplex PCR reads, gives a single entry per CDR3 protein. The table lists fewer than 150,000 distinct CDR3 sequences, approximately 95% of them singletons. Sample: CD8+ T cells from PBMCs. Receptor source: a human donor in good health.

The chain carries TRBV7-8 and TRBJ2-5, with D perhaps TRBD1 (6 bases). The CDR3 loop spans 15 amino acids. Germline CDR1 and CDR2: SGHVS and FQNEAQ. The germline V and J ends were trimmed by 6 bases and 4 bases, with 18 bases remaining between them. For the CDR3, the DNA is TGTGCCAGCAGAACACCGGGACAATCGAGAGAGACCCAGTACTTC. The encoded protein is CASRTPGQSRETQYF.

The genes are TRBV18 and TRBJ2-7, with a weak D call TRBD2 (6 bases). The V end lost 5 bases, the J end lost 5 bases, and 13 bases lay between the germline ends. This CDR3 is built from 13 residues. CDR1 and CDR2 (germline): KGHSH, LQKENI. CDR3: CASSTGTLDEQYF. The DNA for the CDR3 is TGTGCCAGCTCAACGGGGACTCTGGACGAGCAGTACTTC.

A single count supports this clonotype. The chain uses TRBV27 and TRBJ2-3; no reliable D call. The length of the CDR3 is 13 residues. Germline CDR1 MNHEY, CDR2 SMNVEV (reference sequence). Trimming removed 5 bases from V and 2 bases from J, with 8 bases in between. Here the CDR3 reads CASSPETTDTQYF. The CDR3, as DNA: TGTGCCAGCAGTCCGGAGACCACAGATACGCAGTATTTT.

This rearrangement joins TRBV12-5 to TRBJ1-4, with TRBD1 as a possible D gene (5 bases). This CDR3 has 19 residues. Looked up from germline, CDR1 is LGHNT and CDR2 is FRNRAP. The V and J ends lost 0 bases and 9 bases respectively, with 26 bases between them. The DNA for the CDR3 is TGTGCTAGTGGTTTGGTACTGGGACGGCCCACGCCTATCCGAAAAAAACTGTTTTTT. Its protein is CASGLVLGRPTPIRKKLFF.

The rearrangement links TRBV13 to TRBJ2-1; D might be TRBD1 (6 bases). Germline V gene data show CDR1 as PRHDT and CDR2 as FYEKMQ (reference sequence). Trimming left V 0 bases short and J 1 base short, with 10 bases between. The CDR3 totals 16 residues. The CDR3: CASSLGRGESYNEQFF. The DNA of the CDR3 is TGTGCCAGCAGCTTAGGCAGGGGCGAGTCCTACAATGAGCAGTTCTTC.

This rearrangement joins TRBV30 to TRBJ1-1; D might be TRBD1 (5 bases). The length of the CDR3 is 13 residues. Between the trimmed V and J ends, which lost 4 bases and 1 base, there was a span of 10 bases. Germline CDR1 and CDR2: GTSNPN and SVGIG (reference sequence). CDR3 sequence reads: CAWTWGGNTEAFF. The CDR3, as DNA: TGTGCCTGGACCTGGGGGGGGAACACTGAAGCTTTCTTT.

This clonotype has only a few counts. The J gene is TRBJ2-7, the V gene TRBV12-3 or TRBV12-4, with 11 bases matching TRBD2. Trimming took 5 bases from V and 0 from J; bases not matched to a gene: 0. This CDR3 spans 14 amino acids. CDR3 DNA sequence: TGTGCCAGCAGTGGACTAGCGGGCTCCTACGAGCAGTACTTC. Residues: CASSGLAGSYEQYF.

The chain joins TRBV7-9 to TRBJ1-2, with D maybe TRBD1 (5 bases). Germline loops: CDR1 SEHNR, CDR2 FQNEAQ (reference sequence). The CDR3 sequence is 12 residues long. Trimming cost V 5 bases and J 8 bases, with 12 bases left between them. The CDR3 reads CASSPGSAGYTF. CDR3 nucleotide sequence: TGTGCCAGCAGCCCAGGGTCCGCGGGCTACACCTTC.

The chain combines TRBV25-1 with TRBJ2-7, with 7 positions matching TRBD1. Trimming at V came to 3 bases and at J to 6 bases, leaving 5 bases not matched to a gene. This CDR3 has 13 amino acids. Germline V lookup: CDR1 MGHDK, CDR2 SYGVNS. The CDR3 reads CASSDRGLLEQYF. CDR3 nucleotide sequence: TGTGCCAGCAGTGATAGGGGGCTTCTCGAGCAGTACTTC.

The chain links TRBV7-9 to TRBJ2-5, with 7 bases identical to TRBD2. CDR1 is SEHNR and CDR2 is FQNEAQ in the germline V gene (reference sequence). J lost 5 bases, V lost 8 bases, and 26 bases had no gene match. This CDR3 has 19 amino acids. The CDR3 DNA reads TGTGCCAGCGCCCCATGGTCCCAGACGAGGGAGGGCCTTCCCGAGACCCAGTACTTC. Translated: CASAPWSQTREGLPETQYF. The whole variable domain, remainder taken from reference TRBV7-9 and TRBJ2-5, is DTGVSQNPRHKITKRGQNVTFRCDPISEHNRLYWYRQTLGQGPEFLTYFQNEAQLEKSRLLSDRFSAERPKGSFSTLEIQRTEQGDSAMYLCASAPWSQTREGLPETQYFGPGTRLLVL.

The V and J genes are TRBV7-2 and TRBJ2-1, with 7 bases fitting TRBD2. Germline loops: CDR1 SGHTA, CDR2 FQGNSA. The J segment lost 6 bases and the V segment lost 1 base, leaving 9 bases of the junction unmatched. CDR3 length: 16 amino acids. The chain's CDR3 is CASSLEGLGEGNEQFF. DNA for the CDR3: TGTGCCAGCAGCTTAGAAGGCCTAGGGGAGGGCAATGAGCAGTTCTTC.

The chain has TRBV6-2 or TRBV6-3 and TRBJ2-1, with 13 bases lining up with TRBD2. CDR1 and CDR2 (germline): MNHEY, SVGEGT. The CDR3 runs to 16 residues. After removal of 6 bases from V and 1 base from J, the junction contained 3 bases not matched to a gene. CDR3 loop: CASRQGLAGSYNEQFF. The CDR3 region has the DNA TGTGCCAGCAGACAGGGACTAGCGGGATCCTACAATGAGCAGTTCTTC.

This CDR3 reads CSVEIAKTYGYTF. The DNA for the CDR3 is TGCAGCGTTGAAATTGCCAAGACCTATGGCTACACCTTC. This chain links TRBV29-1 with TRBJ1-2; D is undetermined. Trimming took 2 bases from V and 4 from J, leaving 11 bases between them. CDR1 SQVTM and CDR2 ANQGSEA come from the germline V gene. This CDR3 spans 13 amino acids.

The sample holds one count of this clonotype. The CDR3 DNA sequence: TGTGCCAGTCGGTTGCTGGGGTACGAGCAGTACTTC. As protein: CASRLLGYEQYF. This chain uses TRBV7-9 with TRBJ2-7; D unclear. Per germline, CDR1 SEHNR and CDR2 FQNEAQ (reference sequence). Trimming took off 9 bases at V and 4 bases at J, with 13 bases between the two ends. This CDR3 has 12 residues.

V and J are TRBV25-1 and TRBJ2-7, with TRBD1 matching 8 bases. V was pared by 2 bases and J by 5 bases, with 5 bases of the junction left unmatched. The CDR3 has 14 amino acids. The V gene's germline CDR1 is MGHDK and CDR2 SYGVNS. The CDR3 here is CASSEPDRVHEQYF. Here the CDR3 DNA reads TGTGCCAGCAGTGAACCGGACAGGGTCCACGAGCAGTACTTC.

The rearrangement uses TRBV5-1 and TRBJ1-1, with 7 bases matching TRBD1. Losses at the gene ends were 3 bases for V and 4 bases for J; bases not matched to a gene: 6. The CDR3 sequence is 14 residues long. Germline V gene sequence: CDR1 SGHRS, CDR2 YFSETQ. Here the CDR3 reads CASSYKQGTTEAFF. CDR3 sequence (DNA): TGCGCCAGCAGCTATAAACAGGGGACCACTGAAGCTTTCTTT.

This chain connects TRBV29-1 to TRBJ2-1; D is tentatively TRBD1 or TRBD2 (6 bases each). Trimming left V 7 bases short and J 4 bases short, with 23 bases between. The CDR3 covers 16 residues. The germline CDR1 and CDR2 sequences are SQVTM and ANQGSEA. The CDR3 nucleotides read TGCAGCGCTCAAGGGGGGCAGCTGTTCGGATACAATGAGCAGTTCTTC. It is translated as CSAQGGQLFGYNEQFF.

The chain couples TRBV12-3 or TRBV12-4 to TRBJ2-5; the D is unclear. V was shortened by 3 bases and J by 2 bases, with 7 bases between the two germline ends. CDR3 size: 13 residues. This CDR3 is CASSLVQQETQYF. Here the CDR3 DNA reads TGTGCCAGCAGTTTGGTACAGCAAGAGACCCAGTACTTC.

The chain is built from TRBV19 and TRBJ2-7; 7 nucleotides align to TRBD1. The CDR3 contains 14 residues. Looked up from germline, CDR1 is LNHDA and CDR2 is SQIVND (reference sequence). V lost 6 bases and J lost 6; bases outside the gene matches: 11. The CDR3 sequence is CASSEDRRLSEQYF. CDR3 nucleotide sequence: TGTGCCAGTAGCGAGGACAGGCGACTATCCGAGCAGTACTTC.

The genes are TRBV4-1 and TRBJ2-7, with TRBD2 matching over 12 bases. Germline values: CDR1 MGHRA, CDR2 YSYEKL. V dropped 3 bases and J dropped 6; count of bases not matched to a gene: 9. CDR3 size: 16 residues. Here the CDR3 reads CASSHQTSGSDSEQYF. CDR3 nucleotide sequence: TGCGCCAGCAGCCACCAGACTAGCGGGAGCGACAGCGAGCAGTACTTC.

The chain employs TRBV5-6 and TRBJ2-2, with D perhaps matching TRBD2 (5 bases). This CDR3 has 14 residues. Per the germline V gene, CDR1 is SGHDT and CDR2 is YYEEEE. Between the trimmed V and J ends, which lost 0 bases and 6 bases, there was a span of 9 bases. The CDR3 spells CASSLEREAGELFF. The CDR3 nucleotides read TGTGCCAGCAGCTTGGAACGGGAAGCCGGGGAGCTGTTTTTT.

V is TRBV29-1 and J is TRBJ1-2; the D gene is possibly TRBD1 (5 bases). CDR3 length: 12 amino acids. Germline V gene data show CDR1 as SQVTM and CDR2 as ANQGSEA. Between the trimmed V and J ends, which lost 4 bases and 6 bases, there was a span of 12 bases. The CDR3 bases are TGCAGCGTTGTCAGGGAAGAAAATGGCTACACCTTC. Encoded protein: CSVVREENGYTF.

V is TRBV5-4 and J is TRBJ2-2; D remains unclear. The CDR3 totals 13 residues. CDR1 and CDR2 from the germline V gene are SGHNT and YYREEE (reference sequence). The V gene lost 6 bases and the J gene lost 5 bases, with 11 bases spanning the gap. The CDR3 region is CASNDGLTGELFF. CDR3 nucleotide sequence: TGTGCCAGCAACGACGGGCTGACCGGGGAGCTGTTTTTT.

The chain has TRBV7-9 and TRBJ2-5; weak D call: TRBD1 (6 bases). CDR3 length: 14 residues. Germline loops: CDR1 SEHNR, CDR2 FQNEAQ (reference sequence). With 5 bases removed from V and 5 bases from J, the gap between germline ends came to 15 bases. In DNA, the CDR3 is TGTGCCAGCAGCCCTCCGGGACACCTTGAGACCCAGTACTTC. Protein: CASSPPGHLETQYF.